Following are 6 T cell receptor beta chains from one sample sequenced in a study of blood T cell repertoires in COVID-19. Sequenced by immunoSEQ multiplex PCR; TCRdb stores in-frame clones only, minus some. The sample has about 160,000 clones; approximately 91% are singletons. The material sequenced was peripheral blood. These receptor sequences come from a man aged 18 to 30 with acute or convalescent COVID-19.

V and J are TRBV24-1 and TRBJ2-1; D gene ambiguous. The CDR3 totals 15 residues. Germline V gene data show CDR1 as KGHDR and CDR2 as SFDVKD. V gave up 1 base and J gave up 7 bases, with 13 bases separating them. The CDR3 protein is CATSDLLGSRNEQFF. The CDR3 nucleotides are TGTGCCACCAGTGATTTATTGGGCAGTCGGAATGAGCAGTTCTTC.

V usage is TRBV4-2 and J usage is TRBJ1-5, with a weak D call TRBD1 (5 bases). The CDR3 sequence is 21 residues long. V was cut by 4 bases and J by 0 bases, with 28 bases left in between. Germline CDR1 is LGHNA and CDR2 is YNFKEQ. CDR3 nucleotide sequence: TGTGCCAGCAGCCTCTACCCTGGGGACTTAGAACAGTTTTATAGCAATCAGCCCCAGCATTTT. Protein sequence: CASSLYPGDLEQFYSNQPQHF.

The chain is built from TRBV14 and TRBJ1-2; D is unclear. Germline CDR1 reads SGHDN; CDR2 reads FVKESK. Trimming left V 0 bases short and J 5 bases short, with 13 bases between. This CDR3 is built from 15 residues. The CDR3 here is CASSQDLTADYGYTF. CDR3 DNA: TGTGCCAGCAGCCAAGATCTTACGGCGGATTATGGCTACACCTTC.

This clone has just one count. V and J are TRBV18 and TRBJ1-2; 7 bases map to TRBD1. The CDR3 loop spans 16 amino acids. V was pared by 3 bases and J by 4 bases, with 11 bases of the junction left unmatched. Germline V gene data show CDR1 as KGHSH and CDR2 as LQKENI. In DNA, the CDR3 is TGTGCCAGCTCACCGGGGACAGACCATGGGGGCTATGGCTACACCTTC. The encoded protein is CASSPGTDHGGYGYTF. The whole variable domain, filled in from reference TRBV18 and TRBJ1-2, reads NAGVMQNPRHLVRRRGQEARLRCSPMKGHSHVYWYRQLPEEGLKFMVYLQKENIIDESGMPKERFSAEFPKEGPSILRIQQVVRGDSAAYFCASSPGTDHGGYGYTFGSGTRLTVV.

This clone has a single count. CDR3 sequence (DNA): TGTGCCAGCAGCCGACGTGTGGGGCTAGCGGGAGGGCGGGAAGAGACCCAGTACTTC. It translates to CASSRRVGLAGGREETQYF. This sequence joins TRBV3-1 (or the pseudogene TRBV3-2) and TRBJ2-5, with 12 bases fitting TRBD2. The V segment lost 4 bases and the J segment 3 bases; nucleotides outside the gene matches: 15. The CDR3 totals 19 residues. Germline V gives CDR1 LGHDT, CDR2 YNNKEL (reference sequence).

This chain joins TRBV7-2 and TRBJ2-3; weak D call: TRBD2 (6 bases). The CDR3 length is 16 residues. Germline V gives CDR1 SGHTA, CDR2 FQGNSA. Deletions cut 3 bases from V and 1 base from J, with 14 bases between. CDR3 in amino acids: CASSFLLREGTDTQYF. The CDR3 DNA reads TGTGCCAGCAGCTTCCTCTTGCGGGAAGGCACAGATACGCAGTATTTT.